The TCR beta chain described here comes from a study of PD-L1 blockade in urothelial cancer. Study in general: The number of prior chemotherapy regimens per patient was 0 to 3.

Only in-frame clones appear in the TCRdb table, and some are missing; sequencing was by immunoSEQ multiplex PCR. The sample lists 70,000 or so clones, 90% occurring once. Germline CDR1 is LNHDA and CDR2 is SQIVND (reference sequence). Trimming removed 6 bases from V and 2 bases from J; junction bases left unmatched: 5. The CDR3 consists of 14 residues. Noted time point: pretreatment peripheral blood. Each patient presented with locally advanced or metastatic urothelial carcinoma. Peripheral blood mononuclear cells were collected from every patient before and during treatment, yielding between 1 and 8 samples per patient.

This TCR was recovered from a man in his 70s with urothelial cancer. J is TRBJ2-7 and V is TRBV19; the match to TRBD1 covers 9 bases. Specimen: PBMCs, collected around atezolizumab (anti-PD-L1) treatment. CDR3 DNA sequence: TGTGCCAGTAGAGGCGGGACAGGGCCCTACGAGCAGTACTTC. Its translation: CASRGGTGPYEQYF.